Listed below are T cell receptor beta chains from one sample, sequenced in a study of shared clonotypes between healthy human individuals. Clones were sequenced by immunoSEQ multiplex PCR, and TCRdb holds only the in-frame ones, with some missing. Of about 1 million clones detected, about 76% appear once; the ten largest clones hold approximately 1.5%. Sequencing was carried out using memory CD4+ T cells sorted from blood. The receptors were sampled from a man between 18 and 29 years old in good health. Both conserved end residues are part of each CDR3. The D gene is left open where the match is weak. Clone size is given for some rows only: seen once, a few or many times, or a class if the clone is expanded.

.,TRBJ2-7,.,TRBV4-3,CASSQEIGAYEQYF,TGCGCCAGCAGCCAAGAGATAGGGGCCTACGAGCAGTACTTC
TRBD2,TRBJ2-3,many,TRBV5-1,CASRGGASGVTDTQYF,TGCGCCAGCAGAGGGGGAGCTAGCGGGGTAACAGATACGCAGTATTTT
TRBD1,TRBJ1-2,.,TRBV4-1,CASSQGEGTGAHRGYTF,TGCGCCAGCAGCCAAGGGGAGGGGACAGGGGCCCATAGGGGCTACACCTTC
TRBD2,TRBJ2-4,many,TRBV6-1,CASQRGGPKNIQYF,TGTGCCAGCCAGCGGGGGGGCCCCAAAAACATTCAGTACTTC
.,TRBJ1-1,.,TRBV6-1,CASTRVWGNTEAFF,TGTGCCAGCACGCGGGTGTGGGGTAACACTGAAGCTTTCTTT
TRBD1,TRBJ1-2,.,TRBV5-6,CASSLAGQGPRGYTF,TGTGCCAGCAGCTTGGCCGGACAGGGACCGCGTGGCTACACCTTC
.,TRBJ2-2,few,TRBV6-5,CASRVLRGFTGELFF,TGTGCCAGCAGAGTCCTTCGGGGGTTCACCGGGGAGCTGTTTTTT
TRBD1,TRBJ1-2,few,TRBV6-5,CASSKQGYGYTF,TGTGCCAGCAGTAAACAGGGGTATGGCTACACCTTC
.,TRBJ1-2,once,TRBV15,CATSSGVLNRTYGYTF,TGTGCCACCAGCAGTGGGGTCTTAAACCGAACCTATGGCTACACCTTC
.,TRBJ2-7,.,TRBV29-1,CSVGEGYYEQYF,TGCAGCGTTGGGGAAGGGTACTACGAGCAGTACTTC
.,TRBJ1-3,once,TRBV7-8,CASSLVGTGSTIYF,TGTGCCAGCAGCTTAGTGGGGACCGGTAGCACCATATATTTT
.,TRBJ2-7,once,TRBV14,CASSQSGPPYEQYF,TGTGCCAGCAGCCAATCAGGGCCCCCCTACGAGCAGTACTTC
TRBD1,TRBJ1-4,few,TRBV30,CAWSNNRGPNEKLFF,TGTGCCTGGAGCAACAACAGGGGCCCAAATGAAAAACTGTTTTTT
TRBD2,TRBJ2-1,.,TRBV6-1,CASGGLAAYNEQFF,TGTGCCAGCGGGGGACTAGCGGCCTACAATGAGCAGTTCTTC
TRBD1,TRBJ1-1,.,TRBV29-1,CSVEGAGGTNTEAFF,TGCAGCGTTGAAGGTGCAGGGGGGACGAACACTGAAGCTTTCTTT
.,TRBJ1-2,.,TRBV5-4,CASSQEWTEYGYTF,TGCGCCAGCAGCCAAGAATGGACAGAGTATGGCTACACCTTC
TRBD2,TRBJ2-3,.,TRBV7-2,CASSPRVAGGSDTQYF,TGTGCCAGCAGCCCTCGTGTAGCGGGAGGTTCAGATACGCAGTATTTT
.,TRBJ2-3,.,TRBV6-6,CASSYWEDTQYF,TGTGCCAGCAGTTACTGGGAAGATACGCAGTATTTT
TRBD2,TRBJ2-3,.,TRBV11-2,CASSGRPGLAGSTDTQYF,TGTGCCAGCAGCGGCCGCCCGGGACTAGCGGGGTCCACAGATACGCAGTATTTT
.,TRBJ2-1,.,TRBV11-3,CASSLLANEQFF,TGTGCCAGCAGCTTATTAGCAAATGAGCAGTTCTTC
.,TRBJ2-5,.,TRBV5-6,CASSLTGTQYF,TGTGCCAGCAGCTTGACCGGGACCCAGTACTTC
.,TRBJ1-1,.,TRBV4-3,CASSQDPGRNTEAFF,TGCGCCAGCAGCCAAGACCCAGGGAGGAACACTGAAGCTTTCTTT
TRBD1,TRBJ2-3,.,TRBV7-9,CASSPTGLNTDTQYF,TGTGCCAGCAGCCCGACAGGGTTGAACACAGATACGCAGTATTTT
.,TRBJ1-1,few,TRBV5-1,CASRPYPGPLATNTEAFF,TGCGCCAGCAGGCCCTACCCCGGGCCCTTGGCGACGAACACTGAAGCTTTCTTT
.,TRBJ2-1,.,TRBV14,CASSLGDMSSYNEQFF,TGTGCCAGCAGCCTTGGTGATATGAGCTCCTACAATGAGCAGTTCTTC
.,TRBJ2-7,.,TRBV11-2,CASSTNSGPYEQYF,TGTGCCAGCAGCACAAACTCCGGGCCCTACGAGCAGTACTTC
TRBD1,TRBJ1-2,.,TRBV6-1,CASSGQGALGYTF,TGTGCCAGCAGTGGACAGGGGGCACTTGGCTACACCTTC
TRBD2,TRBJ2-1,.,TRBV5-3,CARSLYASGTSGIDGNGEQFF,TGTGCCAGAAGCTTGTACGCTTCCGGGACTAGCGGGATAGATGGTAACGGTGAGCAGTTCTTC
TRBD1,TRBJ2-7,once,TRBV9,CASSTGQGKTTYEQYF,TGTGCCAGCAGCACGGGACAGGGGAAAACTACCTACGAGCAGTACTTC
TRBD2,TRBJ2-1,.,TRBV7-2,CASSLGLAGVNEQFF,TGTGCCAGCAGCTTAGGACTAGCGGGCGTCAATGAGCAGTTCTTC
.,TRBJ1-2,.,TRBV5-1,CASSLEKGPYGYTF,TGCGCCAGCAGCTTGGAAAAGGGCCCATACGGCTACACCTTC
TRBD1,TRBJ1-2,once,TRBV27,CASSTGGFGYTF,TGTGCCAGCAGTACAGGGGGGTTTGGCTACACCTTC
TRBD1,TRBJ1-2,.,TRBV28,CASRPGTGEHYGYTF,TGTGCCAGCAGGCCCGGGACAGGGGAACACTATGGCTACACCTTC
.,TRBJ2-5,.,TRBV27,CASSFARGGETQYF,TGTGCCAGCAGTTTTGCCAGGGGAGGGGAGACCCAGTACTTC
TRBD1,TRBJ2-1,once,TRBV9,CASSVGGTGGTNEQFF,TGTGCCAGCAGCGTAGGAGGGACAGGGGGGACCAATGAGCAGTTCTTC
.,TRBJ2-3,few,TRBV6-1,CASRERGTGVTDTQYF,TGTGCCAGCAGGGAAAGGGGCACTGGCGTAACAGATACGCAGTATTTT
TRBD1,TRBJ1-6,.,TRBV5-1,CASSLQGKGSPLHF,TGCGCCAGCAGCTTACAGGGGAAAGGCTCACCCCTCCACTTT
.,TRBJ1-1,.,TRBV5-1,CASSLSGANEAFF,TGCGCCAGCAGCTTGTCAGGGGCCAATGAAGCTTTCTTT
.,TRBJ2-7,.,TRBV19,CASSYGLGAHNEQYF,TGTGCCAGTAGTTACGGGTTGGGGGCGCACAACGAGCAGTACTTC
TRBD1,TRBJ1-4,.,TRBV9,CASSVDLRQGIIEKLFF,TGTGCCAGCAGCGTAGATCTCCGACAGGGGATAATTGAAAAACTGTTTTTT
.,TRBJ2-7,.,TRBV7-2,CASSLRSGYEQYF,TGTGCCAGCAGCTTACGGAGTGGGTACGAGCAGTACTTC
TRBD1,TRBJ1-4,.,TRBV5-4,CASSGQGINEKLFF,TGTGCCAGCAGCGGACAGGGGATTAATGAAAAACTGTTTTTT
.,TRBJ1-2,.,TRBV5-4,CASSLSGTNYGYTF,TGTGCCAGCAGCTTGAGCGGAACTAACTATGGCTACACCTTC
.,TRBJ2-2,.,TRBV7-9,CATQLTGELFF,TGTGCCACCCAACTCACCGGGGAGCTGTTTTTT
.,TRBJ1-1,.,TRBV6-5,CASSSWTRLNTEAFF,TGTGCCAGCAGTTCCTGGACAAGATTGAACACTGAAGCTTTCTTT
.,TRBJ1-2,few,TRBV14,CASSQVGDNYGYTF,TGTGCCAGCAGCCAAGTCGGCGATAACTATGGCTACACCTTC
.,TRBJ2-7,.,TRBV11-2,CASRPPEERALYYEQYF,TGTGCCAGCCGCCCACCAGAAGAGCGGGCACTATACTACGAGCAGTACTTC
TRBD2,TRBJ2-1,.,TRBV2,CASSAGTSRYNEQFF,TGTGCCAGCAGTGCCGGGACTAGCAGATACAATGAGCAGTTCTTC
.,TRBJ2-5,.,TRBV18,CASSPPTRGETQYF,TGTGCCAGCTCACCACCGACTAGGGGAGAGACCCAGTACTTC
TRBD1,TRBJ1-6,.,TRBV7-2,CASSRTGKESPLHF,TGTGCCAGCAGCCGGACAGGCAAGGAGTCACCCCTCCACTTT